Presented here are 23 T cell receptor beta chains from one specimen sequenced in a study of T cells in women clearing cervical HPV infection. Sequenced by immunoSEQ multiplex PCR; TCRdb stores in-frame clones only, minus some. This listing includes about 30,000 clones. Sequenced: blood buffy coat. These receptors came from a woman aged 18 to 75 with a cervical HPV16 infection that either progressed to CIN3+ or cleared (not recorded which).

As concerns this clone: The CDR3 end is not reached by the read, which stops 3 residues before it; the germline J gene fills it in. The V and J genes are TRBV19 and TRBJ1-6, with D unresolved. Per germline, CDR1 LNHDA and CDR2 SQIVND (reference sequence). There are 14 residues in the CDR3. Trimming stripped 8 bases from V and 0 bases from J, with 8 bases between. The sequenced CDR3 bases are TGTGCCAGTGCGGTGAGCTCCTATAATTCACCC. Encoded protein: CASAVSSYNSP. The whole CDR3 sequence is CASAVSSYNSPLHF.

For this clone: The observed sequence ends 3 residues before the CDR3 terminus, with the missing tail filled in from the germline J gene. The chain is built from TRBV12-3 or TRBV12-4 and TRBJ1-1; D gene ambiguous. This CDR3 is 11 amino acids long. Trimming cost V 4 bases and J 7 bases, with 7 bases left between them. CDR3 in amino acids: CASSSYGEAFF. CDR3 DNA, as far as it was read: TGTGCCAGCAGTTCTTACGGTGAA.

The DNA read from the CDR3 is TGTGCCAGCAGACCCGGGACAGAGGACACCGGGGAG. It specifies CASRPGTEDTGE. In full, the CDR3 reads CASRPGTEDTGELFF. The chain uses TRBV6-2 or TRBV6-3 and TRBJ2-2, with 7 bases aligning to TRBD1. Sequencing ends 3 residues short of the CDR3 end; the germline J gene provides the rest. The CDR3 has 15 amino acids. Germline V gene data show CDR1 as MNHEY and CDR2 as SVGEGT. After removal of 6 bases from V and 3 bases from J, the junction contained 7 bases not matched to a gene.

A note on this clone: The read ends 3 residues shy of where the CDR3 ends; the end is completed using the germline J gene. The chain has TRBV5-1 and TRBJ1-6; 10 bases map to TRBD1. CDR3 length: 15 residues. CDR1 SGHRS and CDR2 YFSETQ come from the germline V gene. V was pared by 4 bases and J by 11 bases, with 9 bases of the junction left unmatched. The CDR3 bases that were read are TGCGCCAGCAGCCCTGAGGGACAGGGGCGGCCACCC. This codes for CASSPEGQGRPP. The full CDR3 protein reads CASSPEGQGRPPLHF.

About this clone itself: Read sequence stops 3 residues before the CDR3 end, and the germline J gene provides the missing end. The rearrangement joins TRBV5-1 to TRBJ1-5; no clear D gene. Per the germline V gene, CDR1 is SGHRS and CDR2 is YFSETQ. This CDR3 is 15 amino acids long. The germline V and J ends were trimmed by 0 bases and 0 bases, with 7 bases remaining between them. The sequenced CDR3 bases are TGCGCCAGCAGCTTGGGTCCCTATAGCAATCAGCCC. It encodes CASSLGPYSNQP. The full CDR3 sequence reads CASSLGPYSNQPQHF.

As regards this clone: The read comes to an end 3 residues before the CDR3 does, leaving the germline J gene to fill in the end. The rearrangement uses TRBV14 and TRBJ1-1; D may be TRBD1 (6 bases). Deletions cut 3 bases from V and 1 base from J, with 6 bases between. The CDR3 runs 13 residues. Per the germline V gene, CDR1 is SGHDN and CDR2 is FVKESK. CDR3 loop: CASSQDRNTEAFF. The CDR3 bases that were read are TGTGCCAGCAGCCAGGACAGGAACACTGAA.

Details on this clone: The read gets to within 3 residues of the CDR3 end, and the germline J gene fills in the rest. The chain links TRBV12-3 or TRBV12-4 to TRBJ2-5, with D tentatively TRBD2 (5 bases). This CDR3 spans 14 amino acids. V dropped 7 bases and J dropped 4 bases, with 16 bases sitting between them. The CDR3 loop is CASTSRAPGETQYF. The part of the CDR3 DNA that was read is TGTGCCAGCACCTCGAGGGCCCCCGGAGAGACC.

Concerning this clone: The read finishes 3 residues shy of the CDR3 end, and the germline J gene is used to complete it. This chain uses TRBV6-1 with TRBJ1-5; D remains ambiguous. There are 15 residues in the CDR3. The germline CDR1 and CDR2 sequences are MNHNS and SASEGT. V was shortened by 1 base and J by 2 bases, with 9 bases between the two germline ends. The covered CDR3 bases are TGTGCCAGCAGTGAAGGGGCGCGGGGCAATCAGCCC. Residues: CASSEGARGNQP. The whole CDR3 protein is CASSEGARGNQPQHF.

With respect to this clone: The read comes to an end 3 residues before the CDR3 does, leaving the germline J gene to fill in the end. The chain carries TRBV7-9 and TRBJ2-7; maybe TRBD1 (6 bases). CDR1 and CDR2 from the germline V gene are SEHNR and FQNEAQ (reference sequence). The CDR3 has 15 residues. V was shortened by 0 bases and J by 5 bases, with 14 bases between the two germline ends. The CDR3 sequence is CASSLASQGSHEQYF. CDR3 DNA (partial): TGTGCCAGCAGCTTAGCGAGCCAGGGGTCGCACGAG.

Concerning this clone itself: The DNA ends 3 residues before the CDR3 does, and the rest of the CDR3 is filled in from the germline J gene. The rearrangement uses TRBV18 and TRBJ2-7; 7 nucleotides line up with TRBD1. The V gene end was trimmed by 5 bases and the J gene end by 5 bases; junction bases not matched to a gene: 6. There are 13 residues in the CDR3. Germline lookup yields CDR1 KGHSH and CDR2 LQKENI. The covered CDR3 bases are TGTGCCAGCTCAACCGGGACAGAAAACGAG. Its protein product is CASSTGTENE. The whole CDR3 is CASSTGTENEQYF.

Details on this clone: The read ends 3 residues before the CDR3 terminus; that terminus is restored from the germline J gene. V usage is TRBV20-1 and J usage is TRBJ2-7, with 11 bases fitting TRBD1. The CDR3 runs to 16 residues. CDR1 and CDR2 from the germline V gene are DFQATT and SNEGSKA (reference sequence). J was trimmed by 3 bases and V by 1 base; bases with no gene match: 8. The sequenced part of the CDR3 DNA is TGCAGTGCTAGAGGGCACCGGGGGACAGGGGGCTACGAG. Translating it yields CSARGHRGTGGYE. The entire CDR3 sequence reads CSARGHRGTGGYEQYF.

Comments on this clone: The observed sequence ends 3 residues before the CDR3 terminus, with the missing tail filled in from the germline J gene. The chain carries TRBV7-9 and TRBJ2-7; 12 positions agree with TRBD2. After removal of 2 bases from V and 5 bases from J, the junction contained 1 base not matched to a gene. There are 14 residues in the CDR3. Germline loops: CDR1 SEHNR, CDR2 FQNEAQ (reference sequence). CDR3 sequence: CASSLPSGGDEQYF. Partial CDR3 DNA: TGTGCCAGCAGCTTACCTAGCGGGGGGGACGAG. Full variable domain (remainder filled in from reference TRBV7-9 and TRBJ2-7): DTGVSQNPRHKITKRGQNVTFRCDPISEHNRLYWYRQTLGQGPEFLTYFQNEAQLEKSRLLSDRFSAERPKGSFSTLEIQRTEQGDSAMYLCASSLPSGGDEQYFGPGTRLTVT.

Notes on this clone: The missing CDR3 end, 3 residues past where the read stops, is filled in from the germline J gene. This chain uses TRBV20-1 with TRBJ2-3; 12 bases agree with TRBD2. Germline V CDR1 and CDR2: DFQATT, SNEGSKA (reference sequence). Losses at the gene ends were 5 bases for V and 1 base for J; bases not matched to a gene: 4. The CDR3 extends over 15 amino acids. The CDR3 spells CSAFLAGGGTDTQYF. CDR3 DNA (partial): TGCAGTGCTTTTCTAGCGGGGGGGGGCACAGATACG.

Note on this clone: Coverage ceases 3 residues before the CDR3 finishes, and the germline J gene fills in the end. The rearrangement uses TRBV29-1 and TRBJ1-2; 9 bases align to TRBD1. V dropped 7 bases and J dropped 6; count of bases not matched to a gene: 3. CDR1 and CDR2 from the germline V gene are SQVTM and ANQGSEA. This CDR3 spans 11 amino acids. The CDR3 DNA, read in part, is TGCAGCGGCCGACAGGGGGATGGC. Amino acids: CSGRQGDG. The full CDR3 protein is CSGRQGDGYTF.

A word on this clone: The CDR3 extends 3 residues past the end of the read, so its final part is completed from the germline J gene. The rearrangement links TRBV7-9 to TRBJ1-2; D not certain. Germline V CDR1 and CDR2: SEHNR, FQNEAQ (reference sequence). V was cut by 6 bases and J by 4 bases, with 15 bases left in between. This CDR3 comprises 14 residues. The DNA read from the CDR3 is TGTGCCAGCAGTTCCGAATTGCCGGGCTATGGC. Translating it yields CASSSELPGYG. The entire CDR3 protein is CASSSELPGYGYTF.

To note about this clone: The read gets to within 3 residues of the CDR3 end, and the germline J gene fills in the rest. The J gene is TRBJ1-1, the V gene TRBV4-1, with 7 bases fitting TRBD1. The CDR3 is made up of 15 amino acids. Germline V gene data show CDR1 as MGHRA and CDR2 as YSYEKL. CDR3 DNA, as far as it was read: TGCGCCAGCAGCCAGCCGGGACAGACTATACGGAGG. This sequence encodes CASSQPGQTIRR. The entire CDR3 sequence reads CASSQPGQTIRRAFF.

The sequenced part of the CDR3 DNA is TGCGCCAGCAGCCAAGATTCATGGGGGGGCGCGGAGACC. This encodes CASSQDSWGGAET. The CDR3, in full, reads CASSQDSWGGAETQYF. The chain carries TRBV4-1 and TRBJ2-5; D is possibly TRBD2 (7 bases). The read ends 3 residues before the CDR3 terminus; that terminus is restored from the germline J gene. Between the trimmed V and J ends, which lost 0 bases and 5 bases, there was a span of 16 bases. This CDR3 has 16 amino acids. CDR1 and CDR2 (germline): MGHRA, YSYEKL.

Concerning this clone: Read data end 3 residues before the CDR3 end; the end is taken from the germline J gene. The chain has TRBV18 and TRBJ2-7; no reliable D call. This CDR3 contains 13 residues. Trimming stripped 5 bases from V and 4 bases from J, with 12 bases between. CDR1 and CDR2 (germline): KGHSH, LQKENI. CDR3 DNA, as far as it was read: TGTGCCAGCTCATATTTGGCCTCATACGAG. As protein: CASSYLASYE. The full CDR3 protein reads CASSYLASYEQYF.

The part of the CDR3 DNA that was read is TGTGCCAGCAGCTTAAGGGGCGGGGGCGACGAG. Its translation: CASSLRGGGDE. The whole CDR3 protein is CASSLRGGGDEQYF. This rearrangement joins TRBV7-2 to TRBJ2-7, with a tentative D call TRBD2 (7 bases). The CDR3 end falls 3 residues outside the read, so it is completed with the germline J gene. With 2 bases removed from V and 5 bases from J, the gap between germline ends came to 13 bases. Germline CDR1 reads SGHTA; CDR2 reads FQGNSA. The CDR3 is 14 amino acids.

For this clone: The sequence runs out 3 residues before the end of the CDR3; the remainder is reconstructed from the germline J gene. This chain uses TRBV19 with TRBJ1-4, with TRBD1 as a possible D gene (5 bases). The V and J ends lost 4 bases and 8 bases respectively, with 14 bases between them. This CDR3 is built from 14 residues. CDR1 and CDR2 from the germline V gene are LNHDA and SQIVND (reference sequence). CDR3 amino acids: CASSTKQGREKLFF. The part of the CDR3 DNA that was read is TGTGCCAGTAGTACGAAGCAGGGAAGGGAAAAA.

Notes on this clone: The CDR3 end is not reached by the read, which stops 3 residues before it; the germline J gene fills it in. The J gene is TRBJ2-3, the V gene TRBV24-1, with 8 bases fitting TRBD2. The germline V gene encodes CDR1 KGHDR and CDR2 SFDVKD. The CDR3 contains 15 residues. The J segment lost 1 base and the V segment lost 2 bases, leaving 1 base of the junction unmatched. The CDR3 here is CATSDSGGRTDTQYF. The part of the CDR3 DNA that was read is TGTGCCACCAGTGATTCGGGGGGGCGCACAGATACG.

As for this clone: The observed sequence ends 3 residues before the CDR3 terminus, with the missing tail filled in from the germline J gene. The rearrangement uses TRBV5-1 and TRBJ2-7; possibly TRBD1 for D (5 bases). The V end lost 2 bases, the J end lost 2 bases, and 11 bases lay between the germline ends. CDR3 length equals 14 residues. Germline V gene lookup returns CDR1 SGHRS and CDR2 YFSETQ. The DNA read from the CDR3 is TGCGCCAGCAGCTTCACGACAGACCCCTACGAG. Its protein is CASSFTTDPYE. The entire CDR3 protein reads CASSFTTDPYEQYF.

As for this clone: Coverage ceases 3 residues before the CDR3 finishes, and the germline J gene fills in the end. The chain recombines TRBV2 with TRBJ2-3, with D tentatively TRBD2 (8 bases). There are 17 residues in the CDR3. Germline V CDR1 and CDR2: SNHLY, FYNNEI. This CDR3 is CASYAGGQPTTLRTQYF. CDR3 DNA (partial): TGTGCCAGCTACGCGGGGGGACAGCCAACGACCCTGCGAACG. The variable domain in full, with the rest retrieved from reference TRBV2 and TRBJ2-3, is EPEVTQTPSHQVTQMGQEVILRCVPISNHLYFYWYRQILGQKVEFLVSFYNNEISEKSEIFDDQFSVERPDGSNFTLKIRSTKLEDSAMYFCASYAGGQPTTLRTQYFGPGTRLTVL.